This T cell receptor (beta chain) was retrieved from a study of T cells in localized non-small cell lung cancer. Germline V gene data show CDR1 as MNHEY and CDR2 as SMNVEV (reference sequence). The CDR3 loop spans 13 amino acids. With 4 bases clipped from V and 5 bases from J, the junction kept 3 bases outside the gene matches. As for this clone: Its antigen is as yet unknown.

Here immunoSEQ multiplex PCR was the method, and the copy in TCRdb shows in-frame clones only, minus some. The table has about 21,000 clones, around 90% seen once. General study findings and limits: Peak T cell clonality was found in uninvolved adjacent lung, exceeding tumor. Within adjacent lung there appeared a median roughly 60 of the top 100 tumor clones. In the blood, greater T cell density corresponded to longer overall survival. Tumor samples were not multi-region, leaving intratumor heterogeneity unexcluded.

The chain links TRBV27 to TRBJ2-7; 9 nucleotides align to TRBD1. The source was peripheral blood, collected before any cancer treatment. The sequence derives from a male donor at least 60 years old with stage I squamous cell lung carcinoma. The CDR3 sequence: CASSSGQGDEQYF. CDR3 bases: TGTGCCAGCAGTTCGGGACAGGGAGACGAGCAGTACTTC.